These 6 T cell receptor beta chains were sequenced from one sample in a study of blood T cell repertoires in COVID-19. The method was immunoSEQ multiplex PCR; TCRdb's version includes in-frame clones alone and lacks a portion of them. This table holds roughly 270,000 clones, around 84% found once. Sequenced sample: PBMCs or T cells enriched from blood (not recorded which). The receptors were gathered from a woman aged 45-59 years who had recovered from COVID-19.

V and J are TRBV5-6 and TRBJ2-1; TRBD2 matches at 9 bases. Germline trimming cut 5 bases from V and 1 base from J; bases unmatched to any gene: 4. Germline CDR1 and CDR2: SGHDT and YYEEEE. This CDR3 is 15 amino acids long. The CDR3 DNA is TGTGCCAGCAGACTAGCGGGCCCTTCCTACAATGAGCAGTTCTTC. Translating gives CASRLAGPSYNEQFF.

This clone appeared a few times. CDR3 amino acids: CATSDSGYSNQPQHF. In DNA form, the CDR3 reads TGTGCCACCAGTGATTCGGGTTATAGCAATCAGCCCCAGCATTTT. The chain uses TRBV24-1 and TRBJ1-5; D is unresolved. V dropped 2 bases and J dropped 0 bases, with 7 bases sitting between them. The germline gives CDR1 KGHDR, CDR2 SFDVKD. This CDR3 region has 15 residues.

This rearrangement joins TRBV30 to TRBJ1-1; 10 nucleotides align to TRBD1. The CDR3 is 15 residues long. V dropped 2 bases and J dropped 1; count of bases not matched to a gene: 4. CDR1 is GTSNPN, CDR2 SVGIG, per germline (reference sequence). This chain's CDR3 is CAWSPWDRGNTEAFF. For the CDR3, the DNA is TGTGCCTGGAGTCCCTGGGACAGGGGGAACACTGAAGCTTTCTTT.

The V and J genes are TRBV6-5 and TRBJ1-4, with D perhaps matching TRBD1 (5 bases). The CDR3 runs to 14 residues. Trimming shortened V by 4 bases and J by 6 bases, and 12 bases separated the two germline ends. Germline loops: CDR1 MNHEY, CDR2 SVGAGI. The CDR3 region has the DNA TGTGCCAGCAGTTCGGGGGGAGCTGATGAAAAACTGTTTTTT. Its translation is CASSSGGADEKLFF.

The gene calls are TRBV6-5 and TRBJ1-5; unclear D gene. V was cut by 0 bases and J by 2 bases, with 8 bases left in between. The germline CDR1 and CDR2 sequences are MNHEY and SVGAGI. The CDR3 loop spans 15 amino acids. The CDR3 here is CASSYSYRGNQPQHF. CDR3 nucleotides: TGTGCCAGCAGTTACTCCTACCGTGGCAATCAGCCCCAGCATTTT.

The chain carries TRBV11-2 and TRBJ2-7, with D possibly being TRBD2 (5 bases). This CDR3 spans 14 amino acids. Trimming left V 1 base short and J 0 bases short, with 7 bases between. Germline CDR1 and CDR2: SGHAT and FQNNGV. This chain's CDR3 is CASSLVTNSYEQYF. In nucleotides, the CDR3 is TGTGCCAGCAGCTTAGTGACTAACTCCTACGAGCAGTACTTC.